Presented here are 23 T cell receptor beta chains from one specimen sequenced in a study of cytomegalovirus exposure and HLA in healthy donors. With 60 Vbeta and 13 Jbeta primers, the PCR was carried out. Some clones are missing from TCRdb's copy, which holds only in-frame ones; the method was immunoSEQ multiplex PCR. The data show about 160,000 clones, about 85% seen once. Material: PBMCs. These receptors came from a man aged 18 to 35 in good health and CMV-seropositive.

This chain connects TRBV2 to TRBJ1-1, with D possibly being TRBD1 (6 bases). This CDR3 is 15 amino acids long. Germline values: CDR1 SNHLY, CDR2 FYNNEI. Trimming pared 2 bases from V and 4 bases from J, leaving 14 bases between. The DNA of the CDR3 is TGTGCCAGCAGTGAATGGTCAGGGGCGGCCACTGAAGCTTTCTTT. Translating it yields CASSEWSGAATEAFF. Combining the CDR3 with reference TRBV2 and TRBJ1-1 gives the whole variable domain EPEVTQTPSHQVTQMGQEVILRCVPISNHLYFYWYRQILGQKVEFLVSFYNNEISEKSEIFDDQFSVERPDGSNFTLKIRSTKLEDSAMYFCASSEWSGAATEAFFGQGTRLTVV.

Remarks on this clone: An end of the junction differs from the germline gene, which may be a read error. The CDR3 here is CSSSSGNARDRVYEQYF. The CDR3 nucleotides are TGTTCCAGCAGCTCGGGAAACGCCCGGGACAGGGTCTACGAGCAGTACTTC. This sequence joins TRBV7-9 and TRBJ2-7; TRBD1 matches at 9 bases. The CDR3 loop spans 17 amino acids. Germline V gene sequence: CDR1 SEHNR, CDR2 FQNEAQ (reference sequence).

This clone was seen a few times. This chain uses TRBV11-3 with TRBJ1-2; D unresolved. The germline V and J ends were trimmed by 4 bases and 7 bases, with 13 bases remaining between them. CDR3 length: 13 amino acids. Germline V lookup: CDR1 SGHNT, CDR2 YENEEA. Here the CDR3 reads CASSYGGSAGYTF. The CDR3 DNA reads as TGTGCCAGCAGCTACGGCGGGAGCGCTGGCTACACCTTC.

This clone was counted a single time. The chain recombines TRBV30 with TRBJ1-4, with D tentatively TRBD1 (5 bases). Germline V lookup: CDR1 GTSNPN, CDR2 SVGIG (reference sequence). The CDR3 has 13 amino acids. V was trimmed by 3 bases and J by 7 bases, leaving 12 bases between them. The CDR3 spells CAWSVGAGEKLFF. CDR3 nucleotides: TGTGCCTGGAGCGTAGGGGCCGGTGAAAAACTGTTTTTT.

The CDR3 loop reads CASSLLGGAGNQPQHF. The CDR3 region has the DNA TGTGCCAGCAGTTTATTGGGGGGGGCCGGGAATCAGCCCCAGCATTTT. The chain joins TRBV27 to TRBJ1-5; D perhaps matches TRBD1 (6 bases). In germline, CDR1 is MNHEY, CDR2 SMNVEV (reference sequence). The CDR3 has 16 amino acids. Trimming left V 1 base short and J 4 bases short, with 14 bases between.

J is TRBJ1-2 and V is TRBV5-6; TRBD1 is a possible D gene (5 bases). Trimming pared 4 bases from V and 4 bases from J, leaving 14 bases between. Germline V gene data show CDR1 as SGHDT and CDR2 as YYEEEE. CDR3 length equals 14 residues. CDR3: CASSGQAGSYGYTF. CDR3 sequence (DNA): TGTGCCAGCAGCGGACAAGCTGGAAGCTATGGCTACACCTTC.

The rearrangement joins TRBV30 to TRBJ2-7, with D tentatively TRBD2 (6 bases). The germline V gene has CDR1 GTSNPN and CDR2 SVGIG (reference sequence). The CDR3 has 12 amino acids. Trimming stripped 0 bases from V and 5 bases from J, with 8 bases between. In DNA form, the CDR3 reads TGTGCCTGGAGTGTACGGAGGGACGAGCAGTACTTC. It is translated as CAWSVRRDEQYF. Combining the CDR3 with reference TRBV30 and TRBJ2-7 gives the whole variable domain SQTIHQWPATLVQPVGSPLSLECTVEGTSNPNLYWYRQAAGRGLQLLFYSVGIGQISSEVPQNLSASRPQDRQFILSSKKLLLSDSGFYLCAWSVRRDEQYFGPGTRLTVT.

This clone showed up just a few times. The V call is TRBV14, the J call TRBJ1-2, with D unresolved. Germline CDR1 reads SGHDN; CDR2 reads FVKESK. The CDR3 length is 14 residues. V dropped 5 bases and J dropped 8 bases, with 18 bases sitting between them. In DNA form, the CDR3 reads TGTGCCAGCAGCTATACAGATGGCTTTGAGGGCTACACCTTC. Protein: CASSYTDGFEGYTF. Drawing the rest from reference TRBV14 and TRBJ1-2, the complete variable domain is EAGVTQFPSHSVIEKGQTVTLRCDPISGHDNLYWYRRVMGKEIKFLLHFVKESKQDESGMPNNRFLAERTGGTYSTLKVQPAELEDSGVYFCASSYTDGFEGYTFGSGTRLTVV.

The V gene is TRBV7-6, the J gene TRBJ2-7, with TRBD2 as a possible D gene (5 bases). V lost 0 bases to trimming and J lost 4 bases, with 13 bases between them. CDR3 size: 15 residues. CDR1 is SGHVS, CDR2 FNYEAQ, per germline. The CDR3 region is CASSLAPGGFYEQYF. DNA for the CDR3: TGTGCCAGCAGCTTAGCGCCCGGAGGATTTTACGAGCAGTACTTC.

V is TRBV4-2 and J is TRBJ2-1; maybe TRBD1 (5 bases). CDR1 and CDR2 (germline): LGHNA, YNFKEQ. The CDR3 has 16 amino acids. Trimming pared 0 bases from V and 4 bases from J, leaving 13 bases between. The CDR3 spells CASSQEQGKPYNEQFF. DNA of the CDR3: TGTGCCAGCAGCCAAGAGCAGGGCAAGCCGTACAATGAGCAGTTCTTC.

The chain employs TRBV4-3 and TRBJ2-2; D may be TRBD1 (6 bases). Germline loops: CDR1 LGHNA, CDR2 YSLEER. The length of the CDR3 is 19 residues. Between the trimmed V and J ends, which lost 0 bases and 2 bases, there was a span of 19 bases. The chain's CDR3 is CASSQEQGSRELNTGELFF. The CDR3 nucleotides read TGCGCCAGCAGCCAAGAACAGGGCAGCCGCGAGTTAAACACCGGGGAGCTGTTTTTT.

The chain joins TRBV7-2 to TRBJ2-1, with 9 bases lining up with TRBD2. J lost 4 bases, V lost 5 bases, and 9 bases had no gene match. CDR3 length: 16 residues. Germline V CDR1 and CDR2: SGHTA, FQGNSA. This CDR3 reads CASSNYPSGAYNEQFF. The CDR3, as DNA: TGTGCCAGCAGCAATTACCCTAGCGGGGCTTACAATGAGCAGTTCTTC.

This clone was seen a handful of times. V and J are TRBV6-5 and TRBJ2-2; 7 bases fit TRBD1. CDR3 length: 15 residues. Germline loops: CDR1 MNHEY, CDR2 SVGAGI. V trimming: 5 bases; J trimming: 2 bases; junction bases outside the gene matches: 5. The CDR3 reads CASSAGTANTGELFF. The DNA for the CDR3 is TGTGCCAGCAGTGCCGGGACAGCTAACACCGGGGAGCTGTTTTTT.

The V and J genes are TRBV5-1 and TRBJ2-7; D is unresolved. The CDR3 runs 13 residues. Germline loops: CDR1 SGHRS, CDR2 YFSETQ. With 4 bases removed from V and 6 bases from J, the gap between germline ends came to 14 bases. CDR3 sequence (DNA): TGCGCCAGCAGCCGAGACTTACCCATCGAGCAGTACTTC. Translation: CASSRDLPIEQYF.

The gene calls are TRBV18 and TRBJ2-7, with 7 bases fitting TRBD2. The V and J ends lost 2 bases and 2 bases, in that order; junction bases with no gene match: 3. The germline CDR1 and CDR2 sequences are KGHSH and LQKENI. The CDR3 has 14 residues. The CDR3 region is CASSPGRATYEQYF. CDR3 DNA sequence: TGTGCCAGCTCACCAGGGAGGGCAACCTACGAGCAGTACTTC. Filled out from reference TRBV18 and TRBJ2-7, the complete variable domain reads NAGVMQNPRHLVRRRGQEARLRCSPMKGHSHVYWYRQLPEEGLKFMVYLQKENIIDESGMPKERFSAEFPKEGPSILRIQQVVRGDSAAYFCASSPGRATYEQYFGPGTRLTVT.

This clone was observed a handful of times. The CDR3 sequence is CASSPGVKYEQYF. The CDR3 coding sequence is TGTGCCAGCAGCCCAGGGGTGAAGTACGAGCAGTACTTC. The rearrangement uses TRBV7-9 and TRBJ2-7, with D maybe TRBD1 (6 bases). CDR3 length equals 13 residues. Trimming left V 5 bases short and J 4 bases short, with 12 bases between. Germline values: CDR1 SEHNR, CDR2 FQNEAQ (reference sequence).

This clone was counted a few times. The chain joins TRBV5-4 to TRBJ2-3, with D possibly TRBD2 on 7 matching bases. Germline assignment: CDR1 SGHNT and CDR2 YYREEE (reference sequence). V was trimmed by 2 bases and J by 2 bases, leaving 18 bases between them. The CDR3 extends over 17 amino acids. The CDR3 DNA follows: TGTGCCAGCAGCTTCTTTCCTCTTCGGGGGGCCACAGATACGCAGTATTTT. Translating gives CASSFFPLRGATDTQYF.

The rearrangement uses TRBV2 and TRBJ2-2; possibly TRBD2 for D (5 bases). Per germline, CDR1 SNHLY and CDR2 FYNNEI. The CDR3 sequence is 12 residues long. Trimming pared 8 bases from V and 3 bases from J, leaving 7 bases between. The CDR3 spells CASGLYTGELFF. The CDR3 DNA reads as TGTGCCAGCGGACTGTACACCGGGGAGCTGTTTTTT.

The chain combines TRBV4-1 with TRBJ2-1; 12 bases line up with TRBD2. Trimming removed 4 bases from V and 9 bases from J; junction bases left unmatched: 10. This CDR3 has 16 residues. The germline gives CDR1 MGHRA, CDR2 YSYEKL. CDR3 in DNA: TGCGCCAGCAGCCCCTCTAGCGGGGGGGCACCAAGTGAGCAGTTCTTC. Its translation: CASSPSSGGAPSEQFF.

As to this clone: The junction departs from the called germline gene at one end, perhaps through a read error. The CDR3 protein is CSSSSGQSNTEAFF. The CDR3 nucleotides are TGTTCCAGCAGCTCGGGACAGTCGAACACTGAAGCTTTCTTT. This chain uses TRBV7-9 with TRBJ1-1, with 7 bases aligning to TRBD1. This CDR3 contains 14 residues. Germline assignment: CDR1 SEHNR and CDR2 FQNEAQ (reference sequence). Looking up the rest from reference TRBV7-9 and TRBJ1-1 gives the full variable domain: DTGVSQNPRHKITKRGQNVTFRCDPISEHNRLYWYRQTLGQGPEFLTYFQNEAQLEKSRLLSDRFSAERPKGSFSTLEIQRTEQGDSAMYLCSSSSGQSNTEAFFGQGTRLTVV.

The chain has TRBV5-1 and TRBJ2-1; TRBD1 might be the D (6 bases). Deletions cut 3 bases from V and 0 bases from J, with 16 bases between. CDR1 is SGHRS and CDR2 is YFSETQ in the germline V gene. The CDR3 loop spans 17 amino acids. The CDR3 DNA reads as TGCGCCAGCAGCTCGACCCAACAGGGAAGCTCCTACAATGAGCAGTTCTTC. Translation: CASSSTQQGSSYNEQFF.

This clone was seen once. This rearrangement joins TRBV7-8 to TRBJ1-1, with D unclear. CDR1 and CDR2 (germline): SGHVS, FQNEAQ. This CDR3 has 12 amino acids. V lost 7 bases to trimming and J lost 9 bases, with 15 bases between them. The CDR3 loop is CASTLEPPKAFF. CDR3 DNA sequence: TGTGCCAGCACCCTCGAGCCTCCCAAAGCTTTCTTT.

This sequence joins TRBV4-1 and TRBJ2-2; D gene uncertain. Germline V CDR1 and CDR2: MGHRA, YSYEKL. The CDR3 length is 14 residues. V lost 2 bases, J lost 2 bases, and 6 bases lay in between. The CDR3, as DNA: TGCGCCAGCAGCCAACCTACTAACACCGGGGAGCTGTTTTTT. Translated: CASSQPTNTGELFF.